This T cell receptor (beta chain) emerged from a study of blood T cell repertoires in COVID-19 (TCRdb year 2020). For the wider study: Samples from collaborators originated in the United States, Italy and Spain and spanned both the acute and convalescent phases of COVID-19. The prospective study material was composed of cDNA or gDNA derived from T cells, B-cell-depleted T cells, or PBMCs. Deeply sampled blood TCRbeta repertoires from subjects exposed to, actively infected with, or recovered from COVID-19 were included in the dataset. The repertoires were released in a freely available public database meant as a resource for research on the immune response to SARS-CoV-2. Samples were obtained from the ongoing ImmuneRACE study (first 160 participants) and from 1,000 to 1,500 subjects provided by 6 global collaborators. Sample metadata almost always included a de-identified subject ID, COVID-19 status, age in years and sex. Where HLA class I and class II types were available, the types were taken from metadata supplied by the sample provider, not from assay-based typing.

General conclusions and limits of the study: The amount of clinical and demographic metadata varied by source and participant and was provided uncurated.

One collaborating source in Seattle enrolled patients while the patients were actively infected and followed the patients over time throughout the course of disease. Whole blood was collected in K2EDTA tubes by collaborating institutions according to the institutions' own protocols. For TCRbeta analysis, collaborators shipped samples in one of three forms: frozen whole blood, isolated PBMCs, or DNA extracted from either of those sample types. TCRbeta CDR3 regions were amplified from genomic DNA using the immunoSEQ Assay, a bias-controlled multiplex PCR. The study's own analysis went as follows. The number of nucleated cells in each sample was estimated from the amplification of reference gene primers within the assay. To quantify the absolute abundance of each unique TCRbeta CDR3 rearrangement, sequence reads were collapsed and filtered. For each sample, productive Simpson clonality was calculated as the square root of Simpson's diversity index across productive rearrangements. TCRdb provides this immuneACCESS table in a form limited to in-frame rearrangements. Some clones are lacking; in checked studies, under half of them reflect an unresolved V gene, and why the rest are absent is not known. V and J calls and clone size are copied from that table; D and trimming were computed from the DNA. The sample table lists roughly 200,000 clones, 84% of them with a count of one. 7.5% to 9% of the sample is held by the ten biggest clonotypes.

Turning to this clone: No cognate antigen has been identified for it. Per-base quality was not reported, and no clone a single base away is much larger than it.

This sequence was found in a woman of 80 years or more with COVID-19, enrolled during active disease. The sequenced material came from peripheral blood.

The CDR3 region has the sequence CAIRGTGTGELFF. At the DNA level, the sequence is TGTGCCATCAGGGGAACAGGGACCGGGGAGCTGTTTTTT. Rearrangement joined TRBV10-3 to TRBJ2-2; matching of 6 bases hints at TRBD1 as the D gene. V is clipped by 6 bases and J by 5 bases, and the sequence between their germline boundaries is 10 bases long. CDR1 ENHRY and CDR2 SYGVKD were looked up in the germline V gene. From the cysteine through the phenylalanine, the CDR3 covers 13 amino acids. The entry retains the CDR3 DNA only, 39 bases that are in frame from base 1.